The clone carrying this T cell receptor beta chain has only a few counts. The target antigen is unknown. This entry is derived from a study of T-cell memory formation after mild COVID-19. Study in general: TCR clusters showed largely donor specificity.

The V and J ends lost 8 bases and 4 bases respectively, with 15 bases between them. CDR1 MNHNY and CDR2 SVGAGI come from the germline V gene (reference sequence). CDR3 size: 15 residues. Regarding the study as a whole: Among contracting clones, CD4+ were mainly CM/EM and CD8+ enriched in EMRA. That cross-reactive memory joined was suggested by some responding clones appearing in pre-infection memory.

MiXCR, applied by TCRdb to the 5' RACE reads, yields one record per CDR3 protein. The table has about 130,000 distinct CDR3 sequences, roughly 6% seen once; the top ten hold about 2.2%. Sample: PBMCs or a T cell subset sorted from them (not recorded which). This chain joins TRBV6-6 and TRBJ2-6; D assignment may be TRBD1 or TRBD2 (5 bases each). This clonotype originated in an adult woman who had mild COVID-19 (a few samples of this study predate the infection). Cell type and time point are not known. CDR3 coding DNA: TGTGCCAGCTCTCCTGGGGGATTGGGGGCCAACGTCCTGACTTTC. This encodes CASSPGGLGANVLTF.